This T cell receptor beta chain was found in a study of technical replicates of blood from a few donors. The assay was immunoSEQ multiplex PCR, and TCRdb's table has in-frame clones only and misses some. The sample contains about 73,000 clones, just over 90% of which appear only once. V lost 5 bases, J lost 7 bases, and 20 bases lay in between. From germline, CDR1 is MNHEY and CDR2 SMNVEV (reference sequence). The CDR3 sequence is 15 residues long. The specimen was T cells isolated from PBMCs. The clonotype comes from a human donor in good health. V gene TRBV27 combines with J gene TRBJ1-2, with D possibly TRBD1 on 5 matching bases. In nucleotides, the CDR3 is TGTGCCAGCAGTATCATACCCCCAAGGGGCAGTGGCTACACCTTC. Amino acids: CASSIIPPRGSGYTF.